This T cell receptor beta chain was documented in a study of identical twins (dated by TCRdb to about 2016). Notes on the research overall: The study deep-sequenced TCR alpha and beta repertoires from monozygotic twins, unrelated adults of various ages and cord blood to test whether fetal clonotypes persist. Replicate twin experiments were performed at different times using different library preparation protocols to rule out contamination. General study outcomes and caveats: Zero-insertion analyses could be partly confounded by invariant T cells such as MAIT and iNKT, although diverse VJ usage argued against such confounding for most clonotypes. Compared with coincidental sharing between unrelated individuals, out-of-frame TCR alpha sequences shared between twins had an excess of sequences with low generation probability. In beta out-of-frame sequences, excess twin sharing was weaker, because having fewer shared sequences lowered the signal-to-noise ratio. Fewer insertions were carried by abundant cord blood beta clonotypes; a weaker similar trend was observed in young adult naive repertoires, while no such trend was observed in memory repertoires. In monozygotic twins, recombination models systematically underestimated out-of-frame TCR alpha sharing, but the models matched the sharing seen between unrelated individuals. Because the same donors could not be followed over many years, the conclusions relied on cross-sectional statistical analysis.

From the cysteine up to the phenylalanine, the CDR3 has a length of 16 residues. Here the CDR3 DNA is all that survives: 48 bases in frame from base 1. The V and J ends are trimmed by 3 bases and 2 bases, leaving 14 bases between them. CDR1 is given as ENHRY and CDR2 as SYGVKD, both from the germline V gene. Only healthy Caucasian donors were included. Three pairs of female monozygotic twins, all aged roughly 18 to 29 years, made up the twin cohort. CD4+ and CD8+ T cell populations were isolated with positive isolation kits from Invitrogen. Comments on this clonotype: Its antigen specificity is not known. No much larger clone is present one base from it, and per-base qualities are unavailable.

The library was built by means of 5' RACE. Sequencing relied on an Illumina HiSeq 2000. Template switching introduced a universal primer binding site; the final cDNA contained a unique molecular identifier, enabling accurate counting of TCR cDNA molecules. Specific primers in the conserved constant-segment region were used to synthesize first-strand cDNA for the TCR alpha and beta chains. Each cDNA library was double barcoded, with a SMART-Mk sample barcode plus Illumina barcodes, to control for contamination. Two successive PCR steps introduced TruSeq adapter sequences along with Illumina sample barcodes. The TCR alpha and beta cDNA libraries were sequenced on the Illumina HiSeq platform using custom primers. The authors processed their data as follows. Unique molecular identifiers were extracted from raw reads with MiGEC, and CDR3 positions were determined with MiXCR. Recombination models were inferred per individual with the repgenHMM and IGoR tools using an EM algorithm. The analysis of shared clonotypes was done with the tcR package in R, with sharing normalized by the product of cloneset sizes. Out-of-frame nonproductive sequences were analyzed to study raw recombination free of thymic and clonal selection effects. Using fastp trimming at Q25 and MiXCR clonotype assembly, TCRdb reanalyzed the public sequencing data and kept in-frame beta chains. Each record represents a unique CDR3 protein, reported with the most common genes and DNA among its rows. These V and J calls rely on TCRdb rather than the paper's analysis. The sample profile shows under 500,000 distinct CDR3 sequences; 14% of them were found once. 0.95% to 1% of the sample belongs to the ten largest clones.

The same specimen was also included in a second study, on yellow fever vaccine responses in identical twins. Reported in the second study: According to the authors, in identical twins the way T cells responded to vaccination appeared partly convergent and partly personalized. Focusing on identical twins, the study followed the T cell clones that responded to the vaccine, and did so with precision.

Sequencing was performed on CD4+ T cells sorted from blood. In this chain, TRBV10-3 is recombined with TRBJ2-1, with no D gene named confidently. The receptor was derived from a woman under 30 in good health. In nucleotide form, the sequence is TGTGCCATCAGTGATTCCTCCGCATCTGCCTACAATGAGCAGTTCTTC. This encodes CAISDSSASAYNEQFF.